The subject of this entry is one TCR beta chain. The sample originates from a study of blood T cell repertoires in COVID-19. About the study: Nucleic acid was either cDNA or gDNA, and it came from T cells, B-cell-depleted T cells, or PBMCs.

V lost 0 bases and J lost 0, with 9 bases in between. The germline V gene has CDR1 KGHSH and CDR2 LQKENI. The CDR3 has 15 residues. Profiling relied on immunoSEQ multiplex PCR, and the TCRdb table lists in-frame clones only, not all of them. The repertoire holds about 17,000 clones, with around 91% as singletons. Material: peripheral blood. The chain joins TRBV18 to TRBJ2-7; D possibly corresponds to TRBD1 (5 bases). This clonotype was sampled from a man between 60 and 75 years old with active COVID-19. The CDR3 nucleotides read TGTGCCAGCTCACCACCGGGGCCTAGCTCCTACGAGCAGTACTTC. Protein sequence: CASSPPGPSSYEQYF.